This T cell receptor (beta chain) emerged from a study of blood T cell repertoires in COVID-19. Study at large: Samples representing acute and convalescent COVID-19 were sourced from the United States, Italy and Spain. The cDNA or gDNA used as material had been derived from T cells, B-cell-depleted T cells, or PBMCs.

Per the original methods: Counts of nucleated cells, estimated from reference gene primer amplification, were obtained. Some clones are missing from TCRdb's copy, which holds only in-frame ones; the method was immunoSEQ multiplex PCR. V, J and clone size reflect that table, while D and trimming were determined from the DNA. There are 250,000 to 350,000 clones in the sample; roughly nine tenths occur only once, and roughly 0.96% lies in the top ten. The germline V and J ends were trimmed by 3 bases and 8 bases, with 7 bases remaining between them. This CDR3 has 11 residues. CDR1 and CDR2 (germline): SGHAT, FQDESV (reference sequence).

Sequenced input: peripheral blood. The TCR was taken from a woman aged 40 to 50 who had recovered from COVID-19. This chain uses TRBV11-1 with TRBJ1-1, with D possibly matching TRBD1 (6 bases). The CDR3 reads CASSLGTEAFF. CDR3 bases: TGTGCCAGCAGCTTGGGGACAGAAGCTTTCTTT.